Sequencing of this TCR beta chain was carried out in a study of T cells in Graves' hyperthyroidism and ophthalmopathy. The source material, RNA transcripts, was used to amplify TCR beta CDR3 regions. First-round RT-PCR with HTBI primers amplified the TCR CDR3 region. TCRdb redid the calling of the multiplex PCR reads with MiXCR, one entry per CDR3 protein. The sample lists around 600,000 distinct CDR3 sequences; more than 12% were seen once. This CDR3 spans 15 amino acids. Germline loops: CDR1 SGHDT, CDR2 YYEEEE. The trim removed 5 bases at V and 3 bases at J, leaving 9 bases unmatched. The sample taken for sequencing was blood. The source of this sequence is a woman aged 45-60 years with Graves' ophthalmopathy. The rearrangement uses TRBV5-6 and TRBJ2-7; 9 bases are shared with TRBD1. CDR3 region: CASSTGQGTYYEQYF. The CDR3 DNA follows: TGTGCCAGCAGTACAGGACAGGGGACATACTACGAGCAGTACTTC.